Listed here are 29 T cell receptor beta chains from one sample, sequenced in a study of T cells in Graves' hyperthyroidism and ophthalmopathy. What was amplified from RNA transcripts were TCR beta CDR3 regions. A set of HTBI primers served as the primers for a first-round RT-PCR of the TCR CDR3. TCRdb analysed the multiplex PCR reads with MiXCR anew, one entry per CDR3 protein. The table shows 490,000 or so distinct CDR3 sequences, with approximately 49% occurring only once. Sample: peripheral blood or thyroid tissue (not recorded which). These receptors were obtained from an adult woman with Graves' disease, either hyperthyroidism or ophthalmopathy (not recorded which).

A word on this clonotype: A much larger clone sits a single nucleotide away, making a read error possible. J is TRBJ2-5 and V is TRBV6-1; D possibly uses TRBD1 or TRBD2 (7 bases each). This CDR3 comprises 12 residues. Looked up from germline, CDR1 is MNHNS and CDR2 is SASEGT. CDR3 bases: TGTCCCAGCAGAACGCCAGGGGGGGCCCAGTACTTC. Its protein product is CPSRTPGGAQYF.

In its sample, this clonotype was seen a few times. The CDR3 nucleotides are TGCGCCAGCAGCTCCGGAGTCAGCACAGATACGCAGTATTTT. Translated: CASSSGVSTDTQYF. The genes are TRBV4-1 and TRBJ2-3; no firm D call. V dropped 5 bases and J dropped 0 bases, with 9 bases sitting between them. The CDR3 runs 14 residues. Looked up from germline, CDR1 is MGHRA and CDR2 is YSYEKL.

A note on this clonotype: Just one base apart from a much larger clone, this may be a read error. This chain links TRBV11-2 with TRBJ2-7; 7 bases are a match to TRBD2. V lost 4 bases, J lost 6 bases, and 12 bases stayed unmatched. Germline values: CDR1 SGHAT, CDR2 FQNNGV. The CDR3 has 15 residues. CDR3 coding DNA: TGTGCCAGCAGCTCAGATGGGGAGGGGTGGCGCGAGCAGTACTTC. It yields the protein CASSSDGEGWREQYF.

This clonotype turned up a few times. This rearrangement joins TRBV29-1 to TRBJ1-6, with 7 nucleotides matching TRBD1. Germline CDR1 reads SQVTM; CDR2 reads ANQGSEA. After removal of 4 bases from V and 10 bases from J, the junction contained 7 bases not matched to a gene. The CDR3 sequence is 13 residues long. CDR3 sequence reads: CSVGQGWGSPLHF. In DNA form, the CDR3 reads TGCAGCGTTGGACAGGGCTGGGGGTCACCCCTCCACTTT.

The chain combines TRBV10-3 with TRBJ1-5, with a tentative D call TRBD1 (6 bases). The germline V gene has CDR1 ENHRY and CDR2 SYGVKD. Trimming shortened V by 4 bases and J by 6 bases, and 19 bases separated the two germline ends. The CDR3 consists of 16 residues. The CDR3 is CAISVVPGGMGQPQHF. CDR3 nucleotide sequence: TGTGCCATCAGTGTTGTCCCCGGGGGCATGGGTCAGCCCCAGCATTTT.

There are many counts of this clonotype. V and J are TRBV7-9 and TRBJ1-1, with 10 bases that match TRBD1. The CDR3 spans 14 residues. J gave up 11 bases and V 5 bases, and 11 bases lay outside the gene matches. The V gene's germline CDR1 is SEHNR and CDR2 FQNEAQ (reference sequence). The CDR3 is CASSPVGTGVSAFF. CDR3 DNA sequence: TGTGCCAGCAGCCCCGTGGGGACAGGGGTTTCGGCTTTCTTT.

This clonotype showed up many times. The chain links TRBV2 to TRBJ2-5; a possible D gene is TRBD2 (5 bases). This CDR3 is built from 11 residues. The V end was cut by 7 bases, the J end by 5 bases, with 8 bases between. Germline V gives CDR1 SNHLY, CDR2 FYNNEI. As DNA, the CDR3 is TGTGCCAGCAATAGCGCGGAGACCCAGTACTTC. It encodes CASNSAETQYF.

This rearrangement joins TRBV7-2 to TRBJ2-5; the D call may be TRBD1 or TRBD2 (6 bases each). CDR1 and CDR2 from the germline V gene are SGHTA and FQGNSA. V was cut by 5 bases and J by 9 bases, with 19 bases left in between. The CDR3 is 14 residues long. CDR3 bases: TGTGCCAGCAGCCCCGGAGGGGGTGGTCAGCCCCAGTACTTC. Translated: CASSPGGGGQPQYF.

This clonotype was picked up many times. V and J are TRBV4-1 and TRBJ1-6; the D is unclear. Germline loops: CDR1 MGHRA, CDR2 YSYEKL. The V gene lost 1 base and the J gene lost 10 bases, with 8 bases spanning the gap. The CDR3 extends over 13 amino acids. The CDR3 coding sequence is TGCGCCAGCAGCCAAGGTGTTGGCTCACCCCTCCACTTT. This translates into CASSQGVGSPLHF.

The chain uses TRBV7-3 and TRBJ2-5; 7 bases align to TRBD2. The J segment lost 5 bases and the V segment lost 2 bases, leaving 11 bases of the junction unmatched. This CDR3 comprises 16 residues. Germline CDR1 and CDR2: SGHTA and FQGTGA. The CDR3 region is CASSLWGGRRAETQYF. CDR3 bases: TGTGCCAGCAGCTTATGGGGCGGGAGACGTGCGGAGACCCAGTACTTC.

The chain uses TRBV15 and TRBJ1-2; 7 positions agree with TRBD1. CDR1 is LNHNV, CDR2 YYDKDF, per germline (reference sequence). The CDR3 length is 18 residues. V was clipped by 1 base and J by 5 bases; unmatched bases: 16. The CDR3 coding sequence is TGTGCCACCAGCAGAGCCATAGGGACAGCGGGGGTTGATTATGGCTACACCTTC. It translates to CATSRAIGTAGVDYGYTF.

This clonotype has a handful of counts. The CDR3 bases are TGTGCCATGTCTGCTGGGCAATTCATCCCCTCTGGGGCCAACGTCCTGACTTTC. Translating gives CAMSAGQFIPSGANVLTF. The chain couples TRBV10-3 to TRBJ2-6, with D uncertain. V dropped 9 bases and J dropped 0 bases, with 21 bases sitting between them. CDR1 and CDR2 from the germline V gene are ENHRY and SYGVKD. The CDR3 sequence is 18 residues long.

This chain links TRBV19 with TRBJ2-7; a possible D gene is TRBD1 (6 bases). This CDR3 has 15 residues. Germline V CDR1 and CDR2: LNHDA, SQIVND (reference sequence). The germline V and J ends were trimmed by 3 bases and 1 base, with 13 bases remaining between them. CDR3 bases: TGTGCCAGTAGTATGTGGACAGACGGATCCTACGAGCAGTACTTC. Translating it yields CASSMWTDGSYEQYF. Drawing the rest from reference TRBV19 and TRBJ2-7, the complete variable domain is DGGITQSPKYLFRKEGQNVTLSCEQNLNHDAMYWYRQDPGQGLRLIYYSQIVNDFQKGDIAEGYSVSREKKESFPLTVTSAQKNPTAFYLCASSMWTDGSYEQYFGPGTRLTVT.

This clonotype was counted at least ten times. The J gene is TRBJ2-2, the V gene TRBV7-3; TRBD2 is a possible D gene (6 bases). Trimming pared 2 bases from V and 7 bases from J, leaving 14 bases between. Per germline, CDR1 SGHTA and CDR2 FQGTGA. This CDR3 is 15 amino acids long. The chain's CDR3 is CASSLDREKVGELFF. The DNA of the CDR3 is TGTGCCAGCAGCTTAGATCGGGAGAAGGTCGGGGAGCTGTTTTTT.

CDR3 residues: CSVDGLAGLTYEQYF. The CDR3, as DNA: TGCAGCGTTGATGGCTTAGCGGGACTAACCTACGAGCAGTACTTC. V usage is TRBV29-1 and J usage is TRBJ2-7; 8 positions agree with TRBD2. CDR3 length: 15 amino acids. With V trimmed by 3 bases and J by 2 bases, 9 bases remained unmatched. CDR1 SQVTM and CDR2 ANQGSEA come from the germline V gene.

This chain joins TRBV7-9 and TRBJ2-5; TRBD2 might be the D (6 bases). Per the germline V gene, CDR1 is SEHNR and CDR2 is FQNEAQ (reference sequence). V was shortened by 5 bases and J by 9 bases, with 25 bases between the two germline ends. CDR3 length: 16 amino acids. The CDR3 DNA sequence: TGTGCCAGCAGCCCACGGACGGAGGGAACCAATCAGCCCCAGTACTTC. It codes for CASSPRTEGTNQPQYF.

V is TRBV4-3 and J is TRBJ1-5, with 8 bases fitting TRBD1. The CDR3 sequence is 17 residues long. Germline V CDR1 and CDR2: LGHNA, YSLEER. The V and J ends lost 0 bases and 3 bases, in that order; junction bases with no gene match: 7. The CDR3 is CASSQEVAGQANQPQHF. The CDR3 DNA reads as TGCGCCAGCAGCCAAGAGGTGGCGGGACAGGCCAATCAGCCCCAGCATTTT.

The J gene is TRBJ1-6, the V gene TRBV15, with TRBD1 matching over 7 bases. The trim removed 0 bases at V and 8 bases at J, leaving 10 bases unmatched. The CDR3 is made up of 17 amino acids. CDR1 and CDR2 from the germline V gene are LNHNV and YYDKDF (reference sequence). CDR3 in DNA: TGTGCCACCAGCAGAGATAGGGGCAGGGGGATTGATTCACCCCTCCACTTT. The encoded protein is CATSRDRGRGIDSPLHF.

The CDR3 DNA is TGTGCCAGCAGCTTGGAAGGCAGGGGGCACGGCTACACCTTC. Translation gives CASSLEGRGHGYTF. V and J are TRBV7-2 and TRBJ1-2; 8 bases match TRBD1. CDR3 length: 14 residues. V lost 3 bases to trimming and J lost 8 bases; unmatched junction nucleotides: 8. CDR1 is SGHTA and CDR2 is FQGNSA in the germline V gene. Full variable domain (rest looked up from reference TRBV7-2 and TRBJ1-2): GAGVSQSPSNKVTEKGKDVELRCDPISGHTALYWYRQSLGQGLEFLIYFQGNSAPDKSGLPSDRFSAERTGGSVSTLTIQRTQQEDSAVYLCASSLEGRGHGYTFGSGTRLTVV.

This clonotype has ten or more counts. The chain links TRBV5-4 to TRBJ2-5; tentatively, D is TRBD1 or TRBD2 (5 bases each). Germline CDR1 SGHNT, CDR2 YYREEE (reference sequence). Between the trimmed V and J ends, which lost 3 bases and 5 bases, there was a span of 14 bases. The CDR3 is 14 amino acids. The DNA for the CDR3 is TGTGCCAGCAGCTCGCCGGGACCTGGGGAGACCCAGTACTTC. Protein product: CASSSPGPGETQYF.

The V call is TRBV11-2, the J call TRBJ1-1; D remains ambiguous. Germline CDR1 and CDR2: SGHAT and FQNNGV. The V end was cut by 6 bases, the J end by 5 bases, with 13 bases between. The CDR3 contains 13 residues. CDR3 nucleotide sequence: TGTGCCAGCAGTCCCGGGGATGGGACTGAAGCTTTCTTT. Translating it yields CASSPGDGTEAFF. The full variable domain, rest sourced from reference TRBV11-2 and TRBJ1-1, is EAGVAQSPRYKIIEKRQSVAFWCNPISGHATLYWYQQILGQGPKLLIQFQNNGVVDDSQLPKDRFSAERLKGVDSTLKIQPAKLEDSAVYLCASSPGDGTEAFFGQGTRLTVV.

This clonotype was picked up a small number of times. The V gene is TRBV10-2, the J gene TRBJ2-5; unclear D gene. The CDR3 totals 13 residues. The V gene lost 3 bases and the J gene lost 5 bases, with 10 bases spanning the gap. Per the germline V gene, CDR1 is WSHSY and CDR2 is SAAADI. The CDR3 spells CASSESDRETQYF. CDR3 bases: TGCGCCAGCAGTGAATCCGACCGGGAGACCCAGTACTTC.

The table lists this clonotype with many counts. CDR3 loop: CAIKPGPSYEQYF. The DNA for the CDR3 is TGTGCCATCAAACCCGGGCCCTCCTACGAGCAGTACTTC. The chain carries TRBV10-3 and TRBJ2-7, with unresolved D. Trimming removed 7 bases from V and 0 bases from J, with 10 bases in between. This CDR3 is built from 13 residues. Germline loops: CDR1 ENHRY, CDR2 SYGVKD.

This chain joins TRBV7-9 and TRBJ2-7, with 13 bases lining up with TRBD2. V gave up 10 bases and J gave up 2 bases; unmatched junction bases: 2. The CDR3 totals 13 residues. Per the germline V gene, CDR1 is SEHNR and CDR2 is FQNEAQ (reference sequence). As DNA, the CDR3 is TGTGCCACCGGACTAGCGGGAGCCTACGAGCAGTACTTC. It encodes CATGLAGAYEQYF.

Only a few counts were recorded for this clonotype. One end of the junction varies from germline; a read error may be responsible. The CDR3 DNA reads TGTGCCACATCCGGGACAGTCCACAACGAACAACCCGGGGGGGACTACGCCTTC. Its translation is CATSGTVHNEQPGGDYAF. The gene calls are TRBV19 and TRBJ2-7, with D possibly being TRBD2 (8 bases). Germline CDR1 is LNHDA and CDR2 is SQIVND (reference sequence). The CDR3 length is 18 residues.

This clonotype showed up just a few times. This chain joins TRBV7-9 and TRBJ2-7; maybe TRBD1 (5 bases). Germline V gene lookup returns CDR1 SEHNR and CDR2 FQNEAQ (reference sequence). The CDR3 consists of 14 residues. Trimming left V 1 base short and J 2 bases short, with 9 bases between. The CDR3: CASSLGGSPYEQYF. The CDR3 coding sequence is TGTGCCAGCAGCTTAGGGGGCAGCCCCTACGAGCAGTACTTC.

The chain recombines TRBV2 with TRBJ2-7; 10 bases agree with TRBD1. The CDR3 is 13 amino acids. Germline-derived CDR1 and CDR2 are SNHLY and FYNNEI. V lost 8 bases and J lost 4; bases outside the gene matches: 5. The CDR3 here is CASHRDRGYEQYF. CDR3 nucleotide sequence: TGTGCCAGCCACCGGGACAGGGGATACGAGCAGTACTTC.

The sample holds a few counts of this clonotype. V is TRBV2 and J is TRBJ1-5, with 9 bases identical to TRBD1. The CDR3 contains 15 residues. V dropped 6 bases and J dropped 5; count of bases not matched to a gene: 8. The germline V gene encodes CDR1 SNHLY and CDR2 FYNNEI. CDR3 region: CASSGDRATHQPQHF. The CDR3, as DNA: TGTGCCAGCAGCGGGGACAGGGCAACTCATCAGCCCCAGCATTTT.

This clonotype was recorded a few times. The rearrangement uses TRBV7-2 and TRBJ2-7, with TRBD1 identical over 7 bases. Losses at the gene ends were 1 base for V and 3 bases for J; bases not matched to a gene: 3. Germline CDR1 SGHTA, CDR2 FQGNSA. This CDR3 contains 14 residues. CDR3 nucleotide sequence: TGTGCCAGCAGCTTAGGGACAGGTAACTACGAGCAGTACTTC. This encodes CASSLGTGNYEQYF. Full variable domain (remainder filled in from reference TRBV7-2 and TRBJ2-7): GAGVSQSPSNKVTEKGKDVELRCDPISGHTALYWYRQSLGQGLEFLIYFQGNSAPDKSGLPSDRFSAERTGGSVSTLTIQRTQQEDSAVYLCASSLGTGNYEQYFGPGTRLTVT.